This T cell receptor beta chain appears in the sequencing data of a study of CD8 T cells in ankylosing spondylitis. V dropped 7 bases and J dropped 8; count of bases not matched to a gene: 26. The germline V gene encodes CDR1 WSHSY and CDR2 SAAADI. This CDR3 contains 19 residues. Overall study results and limits: About 8 highly homologous variants formed a TCR beta motif that appeared characteristic of ankylosing spondylitis blood.

Molecular-barcoded quantitative 5'-RACE produced these TCR beta libraries. TCRdb re-called the 5' RACE reads with MiXCR, one entry per CDR3 protein. The sample records over 600,000 distinct CDR3 sequences, under 20% being singletons. As for this clonotype: As yet, its antigen is unknown.

Sequences were obtained from blood, either unsorted or a sorted T cell fraction (not recorded which). J is TRBJ2-1 and V is TRBV10-2, with 7 bases that match TRBD2. The clonotype originates from a male donor with ankylosing spondylitis. CDR3 sequence reads: CASTQRLGGLEGRRDEQFF. The DNA of the CDR3 is TGCGCCAGCACCCAGAGGCTTGGAGGACTAGAGGGGAGGAGGGATGAGCAGTTCTTC.